This is a list of T cell receptor beta chains from one sample in a study of blood T cell repertoires in COVID-19. Method: immunoSEQ multiplex PCR; TCRdb's copy keeps in-frame clones and lacks some. The sample holds around 310,000 clones, about nine tenths seen once. Sequencing was carried out using PBMCs or T cells enriched from blood (not recorded which). These receptors came from a woman aged 30 to 39 who had recovered from COVID-19. Both conserved end residues are part of each CDR3. The D gene is left open where the match is weak. Part of the rows lack a size; the others show once, few, many or a class for expanded clones.

>TRBV19|TRBJ1-2|TRBD1|-
CASSEISGQGRLYGYTF
TGTGCCAGTAGTGAGATTTCTGGACAGGGGCGCTTGTATGGCTACACCTTC
>TRBV5-1|TRBJ1-1|TRBD1|-
CASSLLTTGDTEAFF
TGCGCCAGCAGCCTGCTCACTACAGGGGACACTGAAGCTTTCTTT
>TRBV5-1|TRBJ2-1|-|once
CASSFQQVTNEQFF
TGCGCCAGCAGCTTTCAACAGGTTACCAATGAGCAGTTCTTC
>TRBV3-1/TRBV3-2|TRBJ1-6|TRBD1|-
CASSQIFGTGNSPLHF
TGTGCCAGCAGCCAAATTTTTGGGACAGGGAATTCACCCCTCCACTTT
>TRBV28|TRBJ2-1|TRBD2|once
CASSPPLAGAPAGVNEQFF
TGTGCCAGCAGTCCCCCACTAGCGGGAGCACCCGCTGGTGTGAATGAGCAGTTCTTC
>TRBV18|TRBJ2-7|TRBD2|-
CASSPPRAGPGGEQYF
TGTGCCAGCTCACCACCGCGAGCGGGGCCGGGTGGGGAGCAGTACTTC
>TRBV6-5|TRBJ1-1|TRBD1|-
CASRTGGATEAFF
TGTGCCAGCAGGACAGGGGGCGCGACTGAAGCTTTCTTT
>TRBV28|TRBJ1-1|-|-
CASRAGGTEAFF
TGTGCCAGCAGGGCGGGTGGGACTGAAGCTTTCTTT
>TRBV18|TRBJ2-1|-|-
CASSPQTEHNEQFF
TGTGCCAGCTCACCACAGACAGAACACAATGAGCAGTTCTTC
>TRBV7-2|TRBJ2-5|-|once
CASSLGSQGGRGTQYF
TGTGCCAGCAGCTTAGGCAGTCAGGGGGGAAGGGGGACCCAGTACTTC
>TRBV27|TRBJ1-3|-|few
CASKGGVAGNTIYF
TGTGCCAGCAAGGGGGGGGTGGCGGGAAACACCATATATTTT
>TRBV6-5|TRBJ2-3|-|-
CASSPGGTDTQYF
TGTGCCAGCAGCCCCGGAGGCACAGATACGCAGTATTTT
>TRBV6-5|TRBJ1-1|TRBD1|-
CASSTADRGNTEAFF
TGTGCCAGCAGTACCGCGGACAGGGGGAACACTGAAGCTTTCTTT
>TRBV5-1|TRBJ2-2|TRBD2|-
CASRAGALNTGELFF
TGCGCCAGCAGAGCGGGGGCGTTGAACACCGGGGAGCTGTTTTTT
>TRBV30|TRBJ2-2|-|-
CAWSSGLVLNTGELFF
TGTGCCTGGAGTTCGGGACTCGTCCTTAACACCGGGGAGCTGTTTTTT
>TRBV9|TRBJ2-5|TRBD1|-
CASSVVGGGSETQYF
TGTGCCAGCAGCGTAGTAGGGGGCGGATCAGAGACCCAGTACTTC
>TRBV28|TRBJ1-3|-|-
CASSLPQGNGNTIYF
TGTGCCAGCAGTTTACCGCAGGGGAACGGAAACACCATATATTTT
>TRBV28|TRBJ1-1|-|-
CASSLWQGLLNTEAFF
TGTGCCAGCAGTCTGTGGCAGGGCCTCTTGAACACTGAAGCTTTCTTT
>TRBV2|TRBJ1-4|TRBD1|-
CASSDWDRVDEKLFF
TGTGCCAGCAGTGACTGGGACAGGGTAGACGAAAAACTGTTTTTT
>TRBV7-3|TRBJ2-2|-|-
CASSPQGTGELFF
TGTGCCAGCAGCCCCCAGGGGACCGGGGAGCTGTTTTTT
>TRBV20-1|TRBJ2-7|TRBD2|many
CSASSPGTSGRGEQYF
TGCAGTGCTAGTTCCCCCGGGACTAGCGGGAGAGGCGAGCAGTACTTC
>TRBV28|TRBJ1-2|-|-
CASSSGGYTF
TGTGCCAGCAGTTCAGGGGGCTACACCTTC
>TRBV19|TRBJ2-1|-|-
CASSPRGDASSYNEQFF
TGTGCCAGTAGTCCCAGGGGGGACGCAAGCTCCTACAATGAGCAGTTCTTC
>TRBV4-1|TRBJ1-3|-|once
CASSQVGQGSSGNTIYF
TGCGCCAGCAGCCAAGTTGGTCAGGGATCCTCTGGAAACACCATATATTTT
>TRBV29-1|TRBJ1-1|-|-
CSVAGRLMNTEAFF
TGCAGCGTTGCTGGCAGATTAATGAACACTGAAGCTTTCTTT
>TRBV11-2|TRBJ2-3|-|-
CASSLGGGSMQYF
TGTGCCAGCAGCTTAGGCGGAGGCAGCATGCAGTATTTT
>TRBV27|TRBJ2-5|-|-
CASSPRGLWETQYF
TGTGCCAGCAGTCCACGGGGGTTATGGGAGACCCAGTACTTC
>TRBV27|TRBJ2-1|TRBD1|-
CASSSSQGAGAYNEQFF
TGTGCCAGCAGTTCATCACAGGGGGCAGGCGCCTACAATGAGCAGTTCTTC
>TRBV9|TRBJ2-3|TRBD2|-
CASSVASGAGGDTQYF
TGTGCCAGCAGCGTAGCGTCTGGGGCCGGGGGGGATACGCAGTATTTT
>TRBV3-1/TRBV3-2|TRBJ2-5|TRBD2|-
CASSQEGGLAGEETQYF
TGTGCCAGCAGCCAAGAGGGGGGGCTAGCGGGAGAGGAGACCCAGTACTTC
>TRBV3-1/TRBV3-2|TRBJ2-3|TRBD2|-
CASSQGEAGADTQYF
TGTGCCAGCAGCCAAGGGGAAGCGGGAGCTGATACGCAGTATTTT
>TRBV7-9|TRBJ2-1|TRBD2|-
CASSKRQETSGSPVFEQFF
TGTGCCAGCAGCAAACGACAGGAGACTAGCGGGAGCCCCGTTTTTGAGCAGTTCTTC
>TRBV7-8|TRBJ2-7|TRBD2|-
CASSFTSGSYEQYF
TGTGCCAGCAGCTTCACTAGCGGATCCTACGAGCAGTACTTC
>TRBV10-3|TRBJ2-7|TRBD2|once
CAISESLSGSGSKNEQYF
TGTGCCATCAGTGAGTCGTTGTCGGGGAGCGGGAGTAAAAACGAGCAGTACTTC
>TRBV3-1/TRBV3-2|TRBJ2-1|TRBD1|-
CASTPWTGSAYNEQFF
TGTGCCAGCACCCCCTGGACAGGGAGCGCCTACAATGAGCAGTTCTTC
>TRBV6-5|TRBJ1-3|-|-
CASRDRGLGNTIYF
TGTGCCAGCCGAGATCGAGGTCTCGGAAACACCATATATTTT
>TRBV5-6|TRBJ2-1|-|-
CASSFVSRNEQFF
TGTGCCAGCAGCTTCGTATCTCGGAATGAGCAGTTCTTC
>TRBV6-4|TRBJ2-5|-|-
CASSVDSSSVETQYF
TGTGCCAGCAGTGTGGACAGTTCAAGTGTGGAGACCCAGTACTTC
>TRBV2|TRBJ1-2|TRBD1|-
CASRRTRDRDYNYGYTF
TGTGCCAGCAGAAGGACCCGGGACAGGGACTATAACTATGGCTACACCTTC
>TRBV6-5|TRBJ1-3|-|-
CASSYGGQGNTIYF
TGTGCCAGCAGTTACGGTGGACAGGGAAACACCATATATTTT
>TRBV6-5|TRBJ2-3|-|-
CASRIYRESTDTQYF
TGTGCCAGCAGAATATACAGGGAAAGCACAGATACGCAGTATTTT